The present entry profiles one TCR beta chain with its context. This record belongs to a study of blood T cell repertoires in COVID-19. Study information: Acute-phase and convalescent COVID-19 samples originated in the United States, Italy and Spain. The analysed material was cDNA or gDNA that came from T cells, B-cell-depleted T cells, or PBMCs.

The CDR3 is made up of 14 amino acids. Trimming took 7 bases from V and 7 from J; bases not matched to a gene: 11. The germline CDR1 and CDR2 sequences are SGHRS and YFSETQ. Methods used by the authors: Nucleated cell number was recorded as an estimate derived from reference gene primer amplification. TCRdb's table, derived via immunoSEQ multiplex PCR, lists solely in-frame clones and lacks some. From that table come the V and J calls and clone size; the DNA was used to work out D and trimming. The table has fewer than 40,000 clones, approximately 80% seen once. Sequences were obtained from peripheral blood. The chain carries TRBV5-1 and TRBJ2-1, with TRBD2 identical over 7 bases. The TCR sequence derives from an elderly man with acute or convalescent COVID-19. In DNA, the CDR3 is TGCGCCAGCTATCAAGCGGGAATTAGGAATGAGCAGTTCTTC. As protein: CASYQAGIRNEQFF. Supplemented by reference TRBV5-1 and TRBJ2-1, the full variable domain reads KAGVTQTPRYLIKTRGQQVTLSCSPISGHRSVSWYQQTPGQGLQFLFEYFSETQRNKGNFPGRFSGRQFSNSRSEMNVSTLELGDSALYLCASYQAGIRNEQFFGPGTRLTVL.